The clone carrying this TCR beta chain was observed once. Its target is unknown. The data belong to a study of T cell responses to AZD1222 COVID-19 vaccine. Findings and limits, study-wide: Dominant CD4 TCR responses targeted spike regions 160-218 and 743-854. Donors skewed white British and female; clonal diversity was possibly underestimated. Only five to seven individuals given AZD1222 were seropositive at baseline.

Here immunoSEQ multiplex PCR was the method, and the copy in TCRdb shows in-frame clones only, minus some. The data hold fewer than 150,000 clones, with approximately 88% observed a single time. Germline V gene sequence: CDR1 ENHRY, CDR2 SYGVKD. CDR3 length: 14 amino acids. V was cut by 4 bases and J by 2 bases, with 11 bases left in between. The TCR was taken from an adult in good health. The sample was peripheral blood, taken on day 0 of AZD1222 vaccination. The rearrangement joins TRBV10-3 to TRBJ1-1, with D perhaps matching TRBD1 (6 bases). The CDR3: CAISGTVINTEAFF. CDR3 in DNA: TGTGCCATCAGTGGGACAGTTATTAACACTGAAGCTTTCTTT.